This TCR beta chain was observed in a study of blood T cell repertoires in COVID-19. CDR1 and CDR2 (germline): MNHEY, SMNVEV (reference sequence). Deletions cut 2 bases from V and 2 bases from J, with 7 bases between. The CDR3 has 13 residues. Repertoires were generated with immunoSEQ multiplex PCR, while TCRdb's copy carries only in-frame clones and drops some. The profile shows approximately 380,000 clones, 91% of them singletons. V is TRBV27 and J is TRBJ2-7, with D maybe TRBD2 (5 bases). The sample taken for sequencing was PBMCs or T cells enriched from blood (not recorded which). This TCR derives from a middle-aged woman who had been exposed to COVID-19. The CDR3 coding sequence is TGTGCCAGCAGTTTAGAGGGTACCTACGAGCAGTACTTC. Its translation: CASSLEGTYEQYF.